One and the same sample provided the 15 T cell receptor beta chains below, sequenced in a study of a mutant IDH1 vaccine in newly diagnosed glioma. Assay: immunoSEQ multiplex PCR; the TCRdb copy retains only in-frame clones and omits some. The sample lists 40,000 to 45,000 clones, about 86% seen once, with 4.5% to 5.5% in the top ten. Time point described: week 35, safety follow-up. Every vaccine dose comprised 300 ug of mutant IDH1 20-mer peptide plus topical imiquimod. Their specific antigens are unknown. The sequencing here drew on PBMCs, taken from a glioma patient whose treatment included an IDH1 peptide vaccine. These receptors came from a woman aged 40 to 50 with glioma. Some clones in this sample may be carry-over from other donors' samples.

This chain connects TRBV21-1 to TRBJ2-4; TRBD2 reflects the table's D call only, with no check against the DNA. TRBV21-1 has pseudogene status. This CDR3 spans 17 amino acids. The CDR3 protein is CASSKGSSGWAKNIQYF. CDR3 bases: TGTGCCAGCAGCAAAGGTTCTAGCGGTTGGGCCAAAAACATTCAGTACTTC.

The chain uses TRBV28 and TRBJ1-4; the D is unclear. The CDR3 loop spans 11 amino acids. Germline assignment: CDR1 MDHEN and CDR2 SYDVKM. The V gene lost 3 bases and the J gene lost 7 bases, with 3 bases spanning the gap. CDR3 nucleotide sequence: TGTGCCAGCAGTTTGTCTGAAAAACTGTTTTTT. Translation: CASSLSEKLFF.

The chain couples TRBV14 to TRBJ2-6; no clear D. Germline CDR1 SGHDN, CDR2 FVKESK. The CDR3 length is 17 residues. V shed 1 base and J shed 0 bases, with 10 bases lying between them. In DNA form, the CDR3 reads TGTGCCAGCAGCCAAGCCCTCCACTTCTCTGGGGCCAACGTCCTGACTTTC. Amino acid sequence: CASSQALHFSGANVLTF. Variable domain in full (rest from reference TRBV14 and TRBJ2-6): EAGVTQFPSHSVIEKGQTVTLRCDPISGHDNLYWYRRVMGKEIKFLLHFVKESKQDESGMPNNRFLAERTGGTYSTLKVQPAELEDSGVYFCASSQALHFSGANVLTFGAGSRLTVL.

The V call is TRBV9, the J call TRBJ2-7; 7 bases map to TRBD1. Per germline, CDR1 SGDLS and CDR2 YYNGEE. V dropped 0 bases and J dropped 4; count of bases not matched to a gene: 7. The CDR3 has 15 amino acids. The CDR3 spells CASSVDGTDLYEQYF. The DNA of the CDR3 is TGTGCCAGCAGCGTAGATGGGACAGATTTATACGAGCAGTACTTC.

The chain combines TRBV1 with TRBJ2-7; the table names TRBD2, a call not compared with the DNA. TRBV1 counts as a pseudogene. CDR3 size: 18 residues. CDR3 in DNA: TGCACCAGCATGCTCTCAGAGGTGCTAGCGGGGGCCAGCTACGAGCAGTACTTC. Its translation: CTSMLSEVLAGASYEQYF.

This sequence joins TRBV19 and TRBJ1-1, with D unresolved. CDR1 is LNHDA and CDR2 is SQIVND in the germline V gene (reference sequence). V gave up 6 bases and J gave up 5 bases, with 16 bases separating them. CDR3 length equals 14 residues. CDR3 bases: TGTGCCAGTAGAACGGACGGGGTTGGGACTGAAGCTTTCTTT. Translating it yields CASRTDGVGTEAFF.

The chain uses TRBV27 and TRBJ1-1, with unresolved D. The germline CDR1 and CDR2 sequences are MNHEY and SMNVEV (reference sequence). V lost 3 bases and J lost 1, with 15 bases in between. The CDR3 extends over 16 amino acids. The DNA for the CDR3 is TGTGCCAGCAGTTTTATTCCCTGGCGGGGGAACACTGAAGCTTTCTTT. Translating it yields CASSFIPWRGNTEAFF.

The J gene is TRBJ1-2, the V gene TRBV2; 9 bases align to TRBD1. Trimming removed 4 bases from V and 2 bases from J; junction bases left unmatched: 5. The CDR3 is made up of 15 amino acids. Germline CDR1 reads SNHLY; CDR2 reads FYNNEI. The DNA for the CDR3 is TGTGCCAGCAGTGTCCTGGGACAGGGCAACTATGGCTACACCTTC. As protein: CASSVLGQGNYGYTF.

In this sample, this clone turned up a few times. The CDR3 region has the DNA TGTGCCAGCAGTGAAACGACAAATCAGCCCCAGCATTTT. As protein: CASSETTNQPQHF. The V call is TRBV6-1, the J call TRBJ1-5; D unclear. This CDR3 is 13 amino acids long. Deletions cut 2 bases from V and 4 bases from J, with 6 bases between. Germline V gene data show CDR1 as MNHNS and CDR2 as SASEGT.

V is TRBV4-3 and J is TRBJ1-2; D gene ambiguous. The germline gives CDR1 LGHNA, CDR2 YSLEER. This CDR3 has 15 residues. The V end lost 1 base, the J end lost 4 bases, and 13 bases lay between the germline ends. CDR3 loop: CASSQASPGIYGYTF. The CDR3 nucleotides read TGCGCCAGCAGCCAAGCCTCCCCGGGTATCTATGGCTACACCTTC.

This clone occurred once. The chain employs TRBV6-5 and TRBJ1-2; D perhaps matches TRBD1 (6 bases). This CDR3 is 14 amino acids long. CDR1 and CDR2 from the germline V gene are MNHEY and SVGAGI. Trimming stripped 0 bases from V and 8 bases from J, with 13 bases between. The CDR3 loop reads CASSYSGGRRGYTF. DNA for the CDR3: TGTGCCAGCAGTTACTCAGGGGGGCGCAGGGGCTACACCTTC.

The chain joins TRBV29-1 to TRBJ1-2; TRBD1 matches at 8 bases. Germline V lookup: CDR1 SQVTM, CDR2 ANQGSEA. The CDR3 is 16 amino acids. J gave up 1 base and V 8 bases, and 15 bases lay outside the gene matches. Here the CDR3 DNA reads TGCAGCACAACTTCCCGGGACAGGAAGGATAACTATGGCTACACCTTC. It encodes CSTTSRDRKDNYGYTF.

The chain combines TRBV2 with TRBJ1-1; a possible D gene is TRBD1 (5 bases). The germline V and J ends were trimmed by 9 bases and 1 base, with 12 bases remaining between them. The CDR3 contains 13 residues. Per germline, CDR1 SNHLY and CDR2 FYNNEI. The CDR3 sequence is CARLTGGNTEAFF. CDR3 sequence (DNA): TGTGCCAGATTGACGGGGGGGAACACTGAAGCTTTCTTT.

This chain uses TRBV5-1 with TRBJ1-4; D remains unclear. The V end was cut by 0 bases, the J end by 4 bases, with 13 bases between. The CDR3 has 16 amino acids. Germline values: CDR1 SGHRS, CDR2 YFSETQ. CDR3 DNA: TGCGCCAGCAGCTTGGCCATGACTACTGGTAATGAAAAACTGTTTTTT. It translates to CASSLAMTTGNEKLFF.

The chain has TRBV5-5 and TRBJ1-2; D perhaps matches TRBD1 (6 bases). This CDR3 spans 14 amino acids. Trimming removed 2 bases at V and 3 bases at J, with 11 bases between. Germline V CDR1 and CDR2: SGHKS, YYEKEE (reference sequence). The CDR3 sequence: CASSFHAGDYGYTF. CDR3 sequence (DNA): TGTGCCAGCAGCTTTCACGCAGGGGACTATGGCTACACCTTC. Variable domain in full (rest from reference TRBV5-5 and TRBJ1-2): DAGVTQSPTHLIKTRGQQVTLRCSPISGHKSVSWYQQVLGQGPQFIFQYYEKEERGRGNFPDRFSARQFPNYSSELNVNALLLGDSALYLCASSFHAGDYGYTFGSGTRLTVV.